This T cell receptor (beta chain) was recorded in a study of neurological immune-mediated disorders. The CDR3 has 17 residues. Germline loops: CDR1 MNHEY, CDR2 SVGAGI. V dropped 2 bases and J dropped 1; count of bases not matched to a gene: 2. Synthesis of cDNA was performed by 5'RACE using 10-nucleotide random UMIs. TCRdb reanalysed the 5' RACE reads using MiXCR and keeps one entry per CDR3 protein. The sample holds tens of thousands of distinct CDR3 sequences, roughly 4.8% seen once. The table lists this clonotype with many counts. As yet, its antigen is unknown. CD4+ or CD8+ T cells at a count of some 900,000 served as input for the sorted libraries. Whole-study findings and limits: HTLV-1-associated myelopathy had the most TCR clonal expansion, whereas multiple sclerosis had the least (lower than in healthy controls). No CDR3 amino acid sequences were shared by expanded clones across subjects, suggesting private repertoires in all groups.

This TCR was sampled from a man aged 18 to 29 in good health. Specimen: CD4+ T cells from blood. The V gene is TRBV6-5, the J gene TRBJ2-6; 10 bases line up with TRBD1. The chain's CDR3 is CASSYGQGGSGANVLTF. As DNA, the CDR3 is TGTGCCAGCAGTTACGGACAGGGGGGATCTGGGGCCAACGTCCTGACTTTC.